These T cell receptor beta chains were read from a single sample in a study of control samples from healthy donors and cancer patients. Libraries were prepared by immunoSEQ multiplex PCR; TCRdb keeps only in-frame clonotypes and omits some of them. The sample has about 140,000 clones; about 90% are singletons. The specimen was blood. These receptors all come from a man between 18 and 35 years old in good health. The CDR3 runs from the conserved cysteine through the conserved F or W. The D gene is left open where the match is weak. Clone size, where shown, is once, few, many, or a class for clones that have expanded.

cdr3_nt	cdr3_aa	clone_size	v_call	j_call	d_call
TGTGCCAGCAGCTTAGCGAGCACTGAAGCTTTCTTT	CASSLASTEAFF	.	TRBV7-9	TRBJ1-1	.
TGCGCCAGCAGCCAAGATCGGCAACCCACAGATACGCAGTATTTT	CASSQDRQPTDTQYF	.	TRBV4-1	TRBJ2-3	.
TGTGCCAGCAGCGGGGACAGGGAGAAAGAGACCCAGTACTTC	CASSGDREKETQYF	.	TRBV21-1	TRBJ2-5	.
TGTGCCAGCAGCCAGGTCTGGGGGTCTGGGGCCAACGTCCTGACTTTC	CASSQVWGSGANVLTF	.	TRBV3-1/TRBV3-2	TRBJ2-6	.
TGTGCCAGTAGCAAGACAGGGCCCTCTGGAAACACCATATATTTT	CASSKTGPSGNTIYF	.	TRBV19	TRBJ1-3	TRBD1
TGTGCCAGCACCACACAGGGCGGGAACACTGAAGCTTTCTTT	CASTTQGGNTEAFF	.	TRBV11-2	TRBJ1-1	.
TGCGCCAGCAGCCAAGGTCGTGGGGAAGGGGTCGATACGCAGTATTTT	CASSQGRGEGVDTQYF	.	TRBV4-1	TRBJ2-3	.
TGTGCCAGCGCATCCGGAAACACCATATATTTT	CASASGNTIYF	.	TRBV6-6	TRBJ1-3	.
TGCGCCAGCAGCTTGGTCCTAGCGGGGGGATCCTACGAGCAGTACTTC	CASSLVLAGGSYEQYF	.	TRBV5-1	TRBJ2-7	TRBD2
TGTGCCAGCTCACCGACCTCAGCAGGCTACTATGGCTACACCTTC	CASSPTSAGYYGYTF	.	TRBV18	TRBJ1-2	.
TGTGCCAGCAGCTTAGACGGGGATGGCTACACCTTC	CASSLDGDGYTF	.	TRBV7-2	TRBJ1-2	.
TGTGCCAGTAGTATAAACGGGTGGGCTGAAGCTTTCTTT	CASSINGWAEAFF	medium-sized	TRBV19	TRBJ1-1	.
TGTGCCAGCAGCCACAGGGTGTTCCACGAGCAGTACTTC	CASSHRVFHEQYF	.	TRBV14	TRBJ2-7	.
TGTGCCAGCAGCTTAGAGGGACTAGCTCCCTTCAATGAGCAGTTCTTC	CASSLEGLAPFNEQFF	.	TRBV7-3	TRBJ2-1	TRBD2
TGTGCCACCGCCCGGGGGACTGATGGCTACACCTTC	CATARGTDGYTF	.	TRBV10-3	TRBJ1-2	.
TGTGCCAGCAGCCAAGAGATTGAGGGGGCGAGAACTGAAGCTTTCTTT	CASSQEIEGARTEAFF	.	TRBV3-1/TRBV3-2	TRBJ1-1	TRBD1
TGTGCCAGCACCGACGGAGCGTCTGGGGCCAACGTCCTGACTTTC	CASTDGASGANVLTF	.	TRBV27	TRBJ2-6	.
TGTGCCAGCAGCCTTAGCGGGGCGCTGTCCCAGCATTTT	CASSLSGALSQHF	.	TRBV7-8	TRBJ1-5	.
TGTGCCAGCAGCTTAGGACTATTTACCACAGATACGCAGTATTTT	CASSLGLFTTDTQYF	.	TRBV7-2	TRBJ2-3	.
TGTGCCAGCAGCCCAACCCCCGGGGGCGGAGGGTACAATGAGCAGTTCTTC	CASSPTPGGGGYNEQFF	.	TRBV7-9	TRBJ2-1	.
TGTGCCAGCAGCGTAGTTGAGGGGGCGAAAGAGACCCAGTACTTC	CASSVVEGAKETQYF	once	TRBV9	TRBJ2-5	TRBD1
TGCGCCAGCAGCCAAGGGCCAGGAGAGAACTATGGCTACACCTTC	CASSQGPGENYGYTF	few	TRBV4-1	TRBJ1-2	.
TGTGCCAGCAGTCAGGGGGGGAGGGGAAGGCCCCAGCATTTT	CASSQGGRGRPQHF	.	TRBV28	TRBJ1-5	TRBD1